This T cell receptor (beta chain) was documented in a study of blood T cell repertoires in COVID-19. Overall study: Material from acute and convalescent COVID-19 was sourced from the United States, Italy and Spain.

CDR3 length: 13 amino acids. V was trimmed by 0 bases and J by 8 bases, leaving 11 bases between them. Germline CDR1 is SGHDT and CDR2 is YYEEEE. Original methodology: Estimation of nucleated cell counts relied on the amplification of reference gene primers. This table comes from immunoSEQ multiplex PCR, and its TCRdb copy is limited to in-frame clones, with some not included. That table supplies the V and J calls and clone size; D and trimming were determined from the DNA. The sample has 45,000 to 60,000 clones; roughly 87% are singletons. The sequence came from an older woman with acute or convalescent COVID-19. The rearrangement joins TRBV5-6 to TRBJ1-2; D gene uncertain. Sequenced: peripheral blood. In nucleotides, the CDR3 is TGTGCCAGCAGCTTGGCGGATCGCGGCGGCTACACCTTC. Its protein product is CASSLADRGGYTF.